The entry below describes one T cell receptor (beta chain). This specimen comes from a study of blood T cell repertoires in COVID-19. Germline loops: CDR1 SNHLY, CDR2 FYNNEI. This CDR3 comprises 15 residues. Trimming removed 7 bases from V and 2 bases from J, with 14 bases in between. TCRdb keeps only in-frame clones here, not all; method: immunoSEQ multiplex PCR. The data show about 64,000 clones, around 84% seen once. The chain joins TRBV2 to TRBJ2-2; the D gene is possibly TRBD1 (6 bases). The sequence derives from a man aged 50 or older with active COVID-19. The sequenced sample was peripheral blood. This CDR3 reads CASKKGTPNTGELFF. Here the CDR3 DNA reads TGTGCCAGCAAAAAGGGGACACCAAACACCGGGGAGCTGTTTTTT.